Below are 12 T cell receptor beta chains sequenced from a single sample in a study of Graves' ophthalmopathy and Graves' hyperthyroidism. CDR3 regions of TCR beta were amplified from RNA transcripts. HTBI primers primed a first-round RT-PCR, and a second-round multiplex PCR followed. MiXCR, run by TCRdb on the multiplex PCR reads, gives a single entry per CDR3 protein. This table holds about 240,000 distinct CDR3 sequences, 40% to 50% found once. What was sequenced was peripheral blood. The receptors here all came from an adult man with Graves' ophthalmopathy.

Of note for this clonotype: A clone one base away is much larger, so this may be a read error. This chain connects TRBV7-9 to TRBJ2-7; no clear D. CDR1 is SEHNR, CDR2 FQNEAQ, per germline (reference sequence). CDR3 size: 11 residues. The DNA for the CDR3 is TGTGCCAGCAGCTTCTCCTACGAGCGGTACTTC. The encoded protein is CASSFSYERYF.

The rearrangement joins TRBV29-1 to TRBJ2-1, with unresolved D. Germline CDR1 SQVTM, CDR2 ANQGSEA. This CDR3 has 11 amino acids. The V end was cut by 7 bases, the J end by 8 bases, with 12 bases between. The CDR3 is CSATGWDEQFF. The CDR3 DNA reads TGCAGCGCGACCGGTTGGGATGAGCAGTTCTTC.

This chain connects TRBV20-1 to TRBJ2-5, with TRBD1 as a possible D gene (6 bases). This CDR3 contains 17 residues. Trimming shortened V by 5 bases and J by 9 bases, and 31 bases separated the two germline ends. Germline loops: CDR1 DFQATT, CDR2 SNEGSKA (reference sequence). CDR3 nucleotides: TGCAGTGCTCGTGGACAGTTTGCTCTGGAAACACAGGGAGCCCAGTACTTC. Translation: CSARGQFALETQGAQYF.

This clonotype was detected a few times. This chain connects TRBV9 to TRBJ2-7; tentative D call: TRBD1 (6 bases). The germline V gene has CDR1 SGDLS and CDR2 YYNGEE. The V end was cut by 3 bases, the J end by 2 bases, with 18 bases between. The CDR3 length is 16 residues. Here the CDR3 DNA reads TGTGCCAGCAGCGCGGCCGGGACACAACTCACCTACGAGCAGTACTTC. Protein: CASSAAGTQLTYEQYF.

The DNA for the CDR3 is TGTGCCAGCAGCCAAGCCGGGACAGGGATCTCCTACGAGCAGTACTTC. Protein product: CASSQAGTGISYEQYF. The rearrangement links TRBV11-1 to TRBJ2-7, with 9 bases aligning to TRBD1. From germline, CDR1 is SGHAT and CDR2 FQDESV (reference sequence). J lost 0 bases, V lost 5 bases, and 8 bases had no gene match. This CDR3 is built from 16 residues.

As for this clonotype: The CDR3 carries no conserved terminal phenylalanine or tryptophan, so it likely arises from a read error. This chain joins TRBV19 and TRBJ1-5; no clear D. The V gene lost 5 bases and the J gene lost 6 bases, with 8 bases spanning the gap. The CDR3 consists of 12 residues. CDR1 is LNHDA and CDR2 is SQIVND in the germline V gene (reference sequence). Here the CDR3 reads CASSWQSQPQHL. CDR3 in DNA: TGTGCCAGTAGTTGGCAAAGTCAGCCCCAGCATCTT.

This clonotype was counted at least ten times. This chain links TRBV20-1 with TRBJ2-5; maybe TRBD1 (6 bases). With 3 bases removed from V and 5 bases from J, the gap between germline ends came to 16 bases. Germline-derived CDR1 and CDR2 are DFQATT and SNEGSKA (reference sequence). The CDR3 sequence is 14 residues long. The CDR3 sequence: CSARVTGFGETQYF. DNA for the CDR3: TGCAGTGCTAGGGTTACAGGGTTCGGCGAGACCCAGTACTTC.

This clonotype has just a few counts. Its ends do not fully match the called genes, so a read error is possible. The chain uses TRBV7-7 and TRBJ2-2; D unclear. This CDR3 spans 14 amino acids. CDR1 SSHAT and CDR2 FNYEAQ come from the germline V gene (reference sequence). The CDR3 DNA follows: TGTGCTAGCAGCTTAGAGAAAGCCACCGGGGAGCTGTTTTTT. It encodes CASSLEKATGELFF. Full variable domain (rest looked up from reference TRBV7-7 and TRBJ2-2): GAGVSQSPRYKVTKRGQDVTLRCDPISSHATLYWYQQALGQGPEFLTYFNYEAQPDKSGLPSDRFSAERPEGSISTLTIQRTEQRDSAMYRCASSLEKATGELFFGEGSRLTVL.

Comment on this clonotype: The CDR3 does not close with the conserved phenylalanine or tryptophan, likely indicating a read error. The chain links TRBV20-1 to TRBJ2-5; 7 nucleotides align to TRBD2. With V trimmed by 0 bases and J by 4 bases, 11 bases remained unmatched. CDR3 length: 16 residues. The germline V gene encodes CDR1 DFQATT and CDR2 SNEGSKA (reference sequence). CDR3 amino acids: CSARDARGSGGETQYL. The CDR3 region has the DNA TGCAGTGCTAGAGACGCGCGGGGGAGCGGAGGAGAGACCCAGTACCTC.

J is TRBJ2-2 and V is TRBV10-3; D gene ambiguous. The germline V gene has CDR1 ENHRY and CDR2 SYGVKD. Trimming removed 3 bases from V and 2 bases from J, with 10 bases in between. The CDR3 is made up of 15 amino acids. The CDR3 DNA follows: TGTGCCATCAGTGATTCCCAGGTTAACACCGGGGAGCTGTTTTTT. This encodes CAISDSQVNTGELFF.

J is TRBJ2-5 and V is TRBV7-2; no firm D call. The CDR3 runs 13 residues. Germline V CDR1 and CDR2: SGHTA, FQGNSA. V lost 7 bases and J lost 0, with 9 bases in between. CDR3 in amino acids: CASTLGNQETQYF. The CDR3 DNA reads as TGTGCCAGCACCTTGGGGAACCAAGAGACCCAGTACTTC.

The chain has TRBV2 and TRBJ2-7, with a tentative D call TRBD1 (5 bases). CDR3 length equals 13 residues. Trimming removed 10 bases from V and 4 bases from J, with 17 bases in between. Germline V lookup: CDR1 SNHLY, CDR2 FYNNEI. CDR3 region: CATLAQGEYEQYF. The CDR3 coding sequence is TGTGCCACCTTGGCCCAGGGCGAGTACGAGCAGTACTTC.